These T cell receptor beta chains were read from a single sample in a study of T-cell memory formation after mild COVID-19. TCRdb re-called the 5' RACE reads with MiXCR, one entry per CDR3 protein. Among about 200,000 distinct CDR3 sequences listed, 9.5% were seen once. The source material was PBMCs or a T cell subset sorted from them (not recorded which). The receptors come from a man between 18 and 35 years old who had mild COVID-19 (a few samples of this study predate the infection). Cell type and time point are not known. CDR3s leave out the opening cysteine and the closing phenylalanine or tryptophan. Each record gives: V gene, D gene, CDR3 length, CDR3 protein. D genes are given only for firm matches.

v_gene: TRBV7-3; d_gene: NA; len: 11; CDR3aa: ASSLTSRATQY
v_gene: TRBV5-1; d_gene: TRBD1; len: 12; CDR3aa: ASSLVPGGYEQY
v_gene: TRBV5-1; d_gene: TRBD1; len: 12; CDR3aa: ASSLQGATETQY
v_gene: TRBV18; d_gene: NA; len: 11; CDR3aa: ASSPRMSEKLF
v_gene: TRBV28; d_gene: TRBD1; len: 13; CDR3aa: ASSQGTGPQETQY
v_gene: TRBV3-1; d_gene: TRBD2; len: 14; CDR3aa: ASSQFAGGAGNIQY
v_gene: TRBV7-2; d_gene: TRBD1; len: 13; CDR3aa: ASSARQGLSSPLH
v_gene: TRBV4-1; d_gene: NA; len: 15; CDR3aa: ASSQTPGPSSTDTQY
v_gene: TRBV5-1; d_gene: TRBD2; len: 12; CDR3aa: ASSATSGGNIQY
v_gene: TRBV27; d_gene: TRBD1; len: 10; CDR3aa: ASSTGQGSAF
v_gene: TRBV7-2; d_gene: TRBD2; len: 13; CDR3aa: ASSDLGGGAETQY
v_gene: TRBV5-1; d_gene: NA; len: 13; CDR3aa: ASSLRPEANYGYT
v_gene: TRBV20-1; d_gene: TRBD2; len: 16; CDR3aa: SARDPQGSGGPQETQY
v_gene: TRBV9; d_gene: TRBD1; len: 17; CDR3aa: ASSVEMIGTGGPGNTIY
v_gene: TRBV7-2; d_gene: TRBD1; len: 12; CDR3aa: ASSPDRVAETQY
v_gene: TRBV2; d_gene: NA; len: 12; CDR3aa: ASSSGQPGNTIY
v_gene: TRBV28; d_gene: NA; len: 11; CDR3aa: ASSPGGSRPQH
v_gene: TRBV7-2; d_gene: TRBD2; len: 12; CDR3aa: ASRSGGLQETQY
v_gene: TRBV7-9; d_gene: TRBD1; len: 13; CDR3aa: ASSGTGHAGNIQY
v_gene: TRBV6-6; d_gene: NA; len: 12; CDR3aa: ASSQQPQAGELF
v_gene: TRBV12-3/TRBV12-4; d_gene: NA; len: 12; CDR3aa: ASSPRPFGGTLF
v_gene: TRBV12-3/TRBV12-4; d_gene: NA; len: 11; CDR3aa: ASRPRANTEAF
v_gene: TRBV7-9; d_gene: TRBD1; len: 13; CDR3aa: AITRDRSSVNEQF
v_gene: TRBV6-2/TRBV6-3; d_gene: TRBD1; len: 10; CDR3aa: ASTEDRAEAF
v_gene: TRBV18; d_gene: NA; len: 13; CDR3aa: ASSPQDSRNEKLF
v_gene: TRBV7-9; d_gene: NA; len: 9; CDR3aa: ASSNSDTQY
v_gene: TRBV7-2; d_gene: NA; len: 13; CDR3aa: ASRTWAGFATEAF
v_gene: TRBV24-1; d_gene: NA; len: 11; CDR3aa: ATSGGGEQPQH
v_gene: TRBV18; d_gene: NA; len: 12; CDR3aa: ASSPESPNSPLH
v_gene: TRBV20-1; d_gene: NA; len: 13; CDR3aa: SALKGGGDTDTQY
v_gene: TRBV20-1; d_gene: NA; len: 10; CDR3aa: SAHPGERGYT
v_gene: TRBV6-5; d_gene: TRBD1; len: 12; CDR3aa: ASSRDSHSYEQY
v_gene: TRBV10-3; d_gene: TRBD1; len: 13; CDR3aa: AISESGQGAYTQY
v_gene: TRBV20-1; d_gene: TRBD1; len: 12; CDR3aa: SARDRVFGYEQY
v_gene: TRBV20-1; d_gene: NA; len: 7; CDR3aa: SAGFGYT
v_gene: TRBV6-2/TRBV6-3; d_gene: NA; len: 11; CDR3aa: AGGSSGANVLT
v_gene: TRBV5-1; d_gene: TRBD1; len: 13; CDR3aa: ASSSGQGRLNEQF
v_gene: TRBV18; d_gene: NA; len: 10; CDR3aa: ASSLAEKFHD
v_gene: TRBV28; d_gene: TRBD1; len: 11; CDR3aa: AIHRGLGYGYT
v_gene: TRBV11-2; d_gene: NA; len: 11; CDR3aa: ASSLTLQDTQY
v_gene: TRBV7-2; d_gene: TRBD2; len: 13; CDR3aa: ASSELAGGLLGQY
v_gene: TRBV20-1; d_gene: NA; len: 10; CDR3aa: SANKAGGELF
v_gene: TRBV7-7; d_gene: TRBD2; len: 15; CDR3aa: ASSEGLAGGTTDTQY
v_gene: TRBV5-1; d_gene: TRBD2; len: 14; CDR3aa: ASSTTGTSGGDTQY
v_gene: TRBV6-2/TRBV6-3; d_gene: NA; len: 12; CDR3aa: ASSQGPDTDTQY
v_gene: TRBV12-3/TRBV12-4; d_gene: NA; len: 12; CDR3aa: ASSLGSQGTEAF
v_gene: TRBV6-5; d_gene: NA; len: 12; CDR3aa: ASRRGWVSDTQY
v_gene: TRBV6-5; d_gene: TRBD1; len: 13; CDR3aa: ASSYSGTANYGYT
v_gene: TRBV5-1; d_gene: TRBD1; len: 14; CDR3aa: ASSPTGTGGDTEAF
v_gene: TRBV25-1; d_gene: NA; len: 11; CDR3aa: ASIGVGLSEQF
v_gene: TRBV5-1; d_gene: TRBD1; len: 13; CDR3aa: ASSLNGQGSSPLH
v_gene: TRBV12-3/TRBV12-4; d_gene: NA; len: 15; CDR3aa: ASSSRGLWSNTGELF
v_gene: TRBV4-3; d_gene: NA; len: 13; CDR3aa: ASSQVPGGVYGYT
v_gene: TRBV7-7; d_gene: TRBD1; len: 13; CDR3aa: ASSLEGTGGHTQY
v_gene: TRBV15; d_gene: NA; len: 14; CDR3aa: ATSRLGTGLPLEQY
v_gene: TRBV10-3; d_gene: NA; len: 10; CDR3aa: AISEQNTEAF
v_gene: TRBV7-9; d_gene: NA; len: 12; CDR3aa: ASSLRGLPNTQY
v_gene: TRBV6-5; d_gene: NA; len: 11; CDR3aa: ASSYLQGPEAF
v_gene: TRBV7-9; d_gene: NA; len: 11; CDR3aa: ASSLGLKGKLF